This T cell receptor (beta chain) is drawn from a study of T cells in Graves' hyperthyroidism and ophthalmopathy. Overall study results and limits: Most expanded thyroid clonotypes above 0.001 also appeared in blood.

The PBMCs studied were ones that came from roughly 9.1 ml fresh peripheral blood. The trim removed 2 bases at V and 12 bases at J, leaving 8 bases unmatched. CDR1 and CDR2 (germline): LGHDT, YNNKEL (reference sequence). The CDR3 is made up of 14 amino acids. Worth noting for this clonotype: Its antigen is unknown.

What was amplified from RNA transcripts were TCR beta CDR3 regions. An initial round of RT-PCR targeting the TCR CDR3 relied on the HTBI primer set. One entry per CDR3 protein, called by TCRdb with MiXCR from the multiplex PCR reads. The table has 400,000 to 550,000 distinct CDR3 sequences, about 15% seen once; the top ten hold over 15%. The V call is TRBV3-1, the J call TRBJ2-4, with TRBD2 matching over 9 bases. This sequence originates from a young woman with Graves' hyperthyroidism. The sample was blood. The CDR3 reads CASSQSSSGATQYF. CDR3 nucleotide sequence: TGTGCCAGCAGCCAAAGTTCTAGCGGGGCCACTCAGTACTTC.